A single sample is the source of the 9 T cell receptor beta chains below, sequenced in a study of blood T cell repertoires in COVID-19. This table comes from immunoSEQ multiplex PCR, and its TCRdb copy is limited to in-frame clones, with some not included. The profile shows some 64,000 clones, more than 70% of them singletons. Specimen: peripheral blood. All receptors come from a man in his sixties with COVID-19, enrolled during active disease.

The gene calls are TRBV5-1 and TRBJ2-7; 11 nucleotides match TRBD1. The germline gives CDR1 SGHRS, CDR2 YFSETQ. The CDR3 has 14 amino acids. The J segment lost 5 bases and the V segment lost 4 bases, leaving 5 bases of the junction unmatched. Here the CDR3 reads CASSLGQGVHEQYF. The CDR3 bases are TGCGCCAGCAGCCTGGGACAGGGGGTCCACGAGCAGTACTTC.

The chain joins TRBV3-1 (or the pseudogene TRBV3-2) to TRBJ2-1; 10 positions agree with TRBD2. The CDR3 totals 16 residues. In germline, CDR1 is LGHDT, CDR2 YNNKEL (reference sequence). J was trimmed by 7 bases and V by 2 bases; bases with no gene match: 8. The chain's CDR3 is CASSQFVSSGGNEQFF. For the CDR3, the DNA is TGTGCCAGCAGCCAATTTGTATCTAGCGGGGGTAATGAGCAGTTCTTC.

In DNA, the CDR3 is TGCAGCGTTGGTGGCCCCGCTCGGGGGCAGTACTTC. As protein: CSVGGPARGQYF. This chain connects TRBV29-1 to TRBJ2-7; possible D gene TRBD2, 5 bases. Germline V gene sequence: CDR1 SQVTM, CDR2 ANQGSEA. The CDR3 spans 12 residues. The ends were cut back, 4 bases at V and 9 bases at J, with 16 bases in the middle.

In its sample, this clone was seen once. In DNA, the CDR3 is TGTGCCATCAGTGCGGGGGAAGAGACCCAGTACTTC. Translation gives CAISAGEETQYF. The rearrangement links TRBV10-3 to TRBJ2-5; maybe TRBD2 (6 bases). The CDR3 runs 12 residues. Trimming removed 4 bases from V and 3 bases from J, with 6 bases in between. Germline CDR1 ENHRY, CDR2 SYGVKD.

The chain combines TRBV4-2 with TRBJ2-2, with 12 bases matching TRBD1. The CDR3 is 18 amino acids. Germline V gene lookup returns CDR1 LGHNA and CDR2 YNFKEQ. The V and J ends lost 3 bases and 3 bases, in that order; junction bases with no gene match: 8. The CDR3 spells CASSHGTGGGSDTGELFF. CDR3 DNA sequence: TGTGCCAGCAGCCACGGGACAGGGGGCGGGAGTGACACCGGGGAGCTGTTTTTT.

The chain combines TRBV11-2 with TRBJ1-4; 7 bases match TRBD1. The J segment lost 0 bases and the V segment lost 5 bases, leaving 6 bases of the junction unmatched. The CDR3 extends over 16 amino acids. Germline CDR1 and CDR2: SGHAT and FQNNGV. The DNA of the CDR3 is TGTGCCAGCAGCCCAGAACAGGGGACAACTAATGAAAAACTGTTTTTT. Translation: CASSPEQGTTNEKLFF. The full variable domain, in which reference TRBV11-2 and TRBJ1-4 provide the parts outside the CDR3, is EAGVAQSPRYKIIEKRQSVAFWCNPISGHATLYWYQQILGQGPKLLIQFQNNGVVDDSQLPKDRFSAERLKGVDSTLKIQPAKLEDSAVYLCASSPEQGTTNEKLFFGSGTQLSVL.

This rearrangement joins TRBV7-2 to TRBJ2-7, with a possible D match to TRBD1 (6 bases). Germline loops: CDR1 SGHTA, CDR2 FQGNSA. The CDR3 length is 15 residues. With 2 bases removed from V and 6 bases from J, the gap between germline ends came to 17 bases. CDR3 residues: CASSLSAGAPGEQYF. In DNA form, the CDR3 reads TGTGCCAGCAGCTTATCCGCAGGGGCCCCTGGCGAGCAGTACTTC.

Here the CDR3 reads CATSDSGDYGYTF. In DNA form, the CDR3 reads TGTGCCACCAGTGATTCAGGGGACTATGGCTACACCTTC. This chain connects TRBV24-1 to TRBJ1-2; the D gene is possibly TRBD1 (6 bases). CDR1 is KGHDR and CDR2 is SFDVKD in the germline V gene. The CDR3 is 13 amino acids. Trimming removed 2 bases at V and 3 bases at J, with 6 bases between.

The chain is built from TRBV9 and TRBJ1-2, with 8 bases identical to TRBD1. V lost 4 bases and J lost 2; bases outside the gene matches: 10. This CDR3 comprises 16 residues. Per germline, CDR1 SGDLS and CDR2 YYNGEE. The CDR3 bases are TGTGCCAGCAGCTCTCGAGGACAGGGAGCCAACTATGGCTACACCTTC. Protein sequence: CASSSRGQGANYGYTF.